The 4 T cell receptor beta chains below were found in one sample sequenced in a study of T cell responses to AZD1222 COVID-19 vaccine. Produced via immunoSEQ multiplex PCR; TCRdb's table is partial and in-frame only. The sample lists approximately 80,000 clones, over 80% occurring once. The sequenced sample was peripheral blood, obtained on day 0 of AZD1222 vaccination. The receptors stem from an adult in good health.

The chain recombines TRBV29-1 with TRBJ1-1; the D gene is possibly TRBD1 (5 bases). Trimming removed 3 bases from V and 8 bases from J, with 13 bases in between. The CDR3 is 12 residues long. Germline lookup yields CDR1 SQVTM and CDR2 ANQGSEA. CDR3 nucleotides: TGCAGCGTTGAGGGGGAGGGAAGAGAAGCTTTCTTT. Protein sequence: CSVEGEGREAFF.

The rearrangement uses TRBV20-1 and TRBJ2-1, with 9 bases identical to TRBD2. Germline CDR1 reads DFQATT; CDR2 reads SNEGSKA (reference sequence). The junction had 6 bases not matched to a gene; V was cut back by 3 bases and J by 6 bases. CDR3 length equals 14 residues. The CDR3 spells CSASPAGGANEQFF. The CDR3 nucleotides read TGCAGTGCTAGTCCAGCGGGGGGCGCCAATGAGCAGTTCTTC.

This rearrangement joins TRBV7-6 to TRBJ1-1; unclear D gene. Trimming cost V 1 base and J 1 base, with 7 bases left between them. The CDR3 is 14 amino acids. CDR1 SGHVS and CDR2 FNYEAQ come from the germline V gene. In nucleotides, the CDR3 is TGTGCCAGCAGCTTAGGGGCAGAGAACACTGAAGCTTTCTTT. This gives the protein CASSLGAENTEAFF.

This clone was detected once. The gene calls are TRBV4-1 and TRBJ1-5, with 9 nucleotides matching TRBD1. Trimming at V came to 5 bases and at J to 6 bases, leaving 5 bases not matched to a gene. CDR1 is MGHRA, CDR2 YSYEKL, per germline. The CDR3 loop spans 14 amino acids. This chain's CDR3 is CASSTQGASQPQHF. In DNA, the CDR3 is TGCGCCAGCAGCACACAGGGGGCGAGTCAGCCCCAGCATTTT.